This is a list of T cell receptor beta chains from one sample in a study of T cell repertoires in cytomegalovirus infection. In TCRdb, the reads were re-called with MiXCR into one record per CDR3 protein. The top ten clones hold around 13% of a sample with 650,000 to 900,000 distinct CDR3 sequences, roughly 29% of them seen once. Antigens for these TCRs are unknown. Specimen: cultured CD8+ T cells from PBMCs, collected from culture after CMV antigen stimulation. These receptors all stem from a human donor in good health (CMV status not recorded). Some clones in this sample may be carry-over from other donors' samples. The CDR3 runs from the conserved cysteine through the conserved F or W. A D gene is named only where the DNA matches it firmly. Some rows mark clone size as missing; the rest say once, few, many or name a class of expanded clone.

>.|TRBJ2-7|TRBV5-4|.
TGTGCCAGCAGCTTCGCCCCGGAAAGCTCCTACGAGCAGTACTTC
CASSFAPESSYEQYF
>.|TRBJ2-3|TRBV7-6|many
TGTGCCAGCAGCTCCTATAGCGGTAGCACAGATACGCAGTATTTT
CASSSYSGSTDTQYF
>.|TRBJ2-7|TRBV25-1|few
TGTGCCAGCAGTGATCTCGGGTCCTACGAGCAGTACTTC
CASSDLGSYEQYF
>.|TRBJ1-2|TRBV6-5|.
TGTGCCAGCAGTTACTCGCCGGTCTATGGCTACACCTTC
CASSYSPVYGYTF
>TRBD2|TRBJ2-5|TRBV27|.
TGTGCCAGCGGACTAGCCCCGACCCAGTACTTC
CASGLAPTQYF
>.|TRBJ1-6|TRBV7-6|.
TGTGCCAGCAGCCCACAGGAGGGTCTGGGTTCACCCCTCCACTTT
CASSPQEGLGSPLHF
>TRBD1|TRBJ1-1|TRBV7-9|.
TGTGCCAGTCAAAAAGGGGGCGAAGCTTTCTTT
CASQKGGEAFF
>.|TRBJ2-2|TRBV24-1|few
TGTGCCACCAGTGATTTAGCCACTGGGGAGCTGTTTTTT
CATSDLATGELFF
>.|TRBJ2-1|TRBV5-1|few
TGCGCCAGCAGCTTGATTAGGGACGGGGGCCTCTACAATGAGCAGTTCTTC
CASSLIRDGGLYNEQFF
>TRBD2|TRBJ2-7|TRBV6-5|.
TGTGCCAGCAGTTACCGGACTAGTAGCTACGAGCAGTACTTC
CASSYRTSSYEQYF
>TRBD1|TRBJ2-4|TRBV4-1|.
TGCGCCAGCAGCCATGATAGGGGGCAGAACATTCAGTACTTC
CASSHDRGQNIQYF
>.|TRBJ2-1|TRBV11-1|.
TGTGCCAGCAGCCCTTTTTATAGCTCCTACAATGAGCAGTTCTTC
CASSPFYSSYNEQFF
>.|TRBJ2-2|TRBV7-6|many
TGTGCCAGCAGCTTAGAGGATGTGGATAAGCTGTTTTTT
CASSLEDVDKLFF
>.|TRBJ1-5|TRBV6-6|few
TGTGCCAGCAGTTTTCAGATGGGCAATCAGCCCCAGCATTTT
CASSFQMGNQPQHF
>.|TRBJ1-5|TRBV20-1|.
TGCAGTGCTAGAGATCAGGGACTCTTTTATCAGCCCCAGCATTTT
CSARDQGLFYQPQHF
>.|TRBJ2-3|TRBV25-1|.
TGTGCCAGTAACCCTTCCGACAGAACAGATACGCAGTATTTT
CASNPSDRTDTQYF
>TRBD1|TRBJ2-7|TRBV12-5|.
TGTGCTAGTGGCCCTACTACAGGGGGACCTCCCTCCTACGAGCAGTACTTC
CASGPTTGGPPSYEQYF
>.|TRBJ1-5|TRBV6-1|few
TGTGCCACCCGGACGGGCAGCGAACGCAATCAGCCCCAGCATTTT
CATRTGSERNQPQHF
>TRBD2|TRBJ2-3|TRBV7-9|few
TGTGCCAGCAGCGGACGTGCTAGCGGGGGCGCAGATACGCAGTATTTT
CASSGRASGGADTQYF
>.|TRBJ1-5|TRBV6-5|.
TGTGCCAGCAGACCGGGTCGGTACAATCAGCCCCAGCATTTT
CASRPGRYNQPQHF
>.|TRBJ2-7|TRBV6-6|.
TGTGCCAGCAGTAACCGGGCCACGGCCTACGAGCAGTACTTC
CASSNRATAYEQYF
>.|TRBJ2-3|TRBV6-8|few
TGTGCCAGCAGCGCCATCGTGGAACATACGCAGTATTTT
CASSAIVEHTQYF
>TRBD1|TRBJ1-2|TRBV12-3/TRBV12-4|.
TGTGCCAGCAGTCTTCAGGGGGCGTCACATGGCTACACCTTC
CASSLQGASHGYTF
>TRBD2|TRBJ2-1|TRBV20-1|.
TGCAGTGCTAGATCCTTCCTAGCGGGAGAAGGTTTAAATGAGCAGTTCTTC
CSARSFLAGEGLNEQFF
>.|TRBJ2-1|TRBV9|few
TGTGCCAGCAGCGTTCGACAGGTCGACAATGAGCAGTTCTTC
CASSVRQVDNEQFF
>TRBD1|TRBJ2-3|TRBV7-2|many
TGTGCCAGCAGCTTCGCTCCGGGACAGACCACAGATACGCAGTATTTT
CASSFAPGQTTDTQYF
>.|TRBJ1-1|TRBV19|few
TGTGCCAGTAGTATCGTTGTGGTGGACACTGAAGCTTTCTTT
CASSIVVVDTEAFF
>.|TRBJ1-1|TRBV4-1|few
TGCGCCAGCAGCCACATGGCGATTAACACTGAAGCTTTCTTT
CASSHMAINTEAFF
>.|TRBJ2-5|TRBV7-2|many
TGTGCCAGCAGCCCAGGAGGGGGCCGTGTGGAGACCCAGTACTTC
CASSPGGGRVETQYF
>TRBD2|TRBJ2-7|TRBV12-3/TRBV12-4|few
TGTGCCAGCAGTCGTTGGGAGGGATCTTGGGAGCAGTACTTC
CASSRWEGSWEQYF
>TRBD1|TRBJ1-1|TRBV7-9|.
TGTGCCAGCAGCTCACAGGGGGTTCACACTGAAGCTTTCTTT
CASSSQGVHTEAFF
>.|TRBJ2-2|TRBV6-2/TRBV6-3|few
TGTGCCAGCAGGAGGGCCGGGGAGCTGTTTTTT
CASRRAGELFF
>TRBD2|TRBJ2-4|TRBV20-1|.
TGCAGTGCTAGCGGGGGGGCGGCAAACATTCAGTACTTC
CSASGGAANIQYF
>.|TRBJ1-2|TRBV6-5|.
TGTGCCAGCAGTCGGACAGACCTTAACTATGGCTACACCTTC
CASSRTDLNYGYTF
>.|TRBJ1-1|TRBV6-1|.
TGTGCCAGCAGTGAAGCCCTGGGGCGTGAAGCTTTCTTT
CASSEALGREAFF
>.|TRBJ2-5|TRBV7-6|few
TGTGCCAGCAGCGTTTATTCGCGGGCTTTCCAAGAGACCCAGTACTTC
CASSVYSRAFQETQYF
>.|TRBJ1-2|TRBV7-6|few
TGTGCCAGCAGCAGACTTCCCGGACAGAACTATGGCTACACCTTC
CASSRLPGQNYGYTF
>TRBD1|TRBJ1-1|TRBV6-1|.
TGTGCCACCTCTCCTACAGGGGTGGGTGAAGCTTTCTTT
CATSPTGVGEAFF
>.|TRBJ1-5|TRBV12-5|.
TGTGCTAGTGGTACCCGGGACATTAGCAATCAGCCCCAGCATTTT
CASGTRDISNQPQHF
>TRBD2|TRBJ2-1|TRBV4-1|.
TGCGCCAGCAGCCTGCTAGCGGGGGGGCCGTATGAGCAGTTCTTC
CASSLLAGGPYEQFF
>.|TRBJ1-1|TRBV7-3|many
TGTGCCAGCAGCCCCGGGGAGAGGGGATCGAACACTGAAGCTTTCTTT
CASSPGERGSNTEAFF
>TRBD1|TRBJ2-7|TRBV24-1|.
TGTGCCACCAAGGACAGGCTGAGCTCCTACGAGCAGTACTTC
CATKDRLSSYEQYF
>TRBD2|TRBJ2-2|TRBV5-5|few
TGTGCCAGCAGAAATAAAGCGGGGGACGGAAACGGGGAGCTGTTTTTT
CASRNKAGDGNGELFF
>TRBD2|TRBJ2-1|TRBV6-1|few
TGTGCCAGCAGTGCTAGCGGCAATGAGCAGTTCTTC
CASSASGNEQFF
>.|TRBJ2-3|TRBV12-3/TRBV12-4|few
TGTGCCAGCAGAGTCGGGGGCCTCAGGGGGGATACGCAGTATTTT
CASRVGGLRGDTQYF
>TRBD1|TRBJ2-3|TRBV28|.
TGTGCCAGCAGGGGACAGGGCGGATGGTTAACAGATACGCAGTATTTT
CASRGQGGWLTDTQYF
>.|TRBJ1-5|TRBV19|.
TGTGCCAGTAGTATAGCGGGAATTGCGTATCAGCCCCAGCATTTT
CASSIAGIAYQPQHF
>.|TRBJ2-5|TRBV4-1|.
TGCGCCAGCAGCCAAGAGGGGGGCTTACAAGAGACCCAGTACTTC
CASSQEGGLQETQYF
>TRBD2|TRBJ2-5|TRBV12-3/TRBV12-4|.
TGTGCCAGCAGCAGACATCTAGGGCTAGCGGATGAAGAGACCCAGTACTTC
CASSRHLGLADEETQYF
>.|TRBJ2-7|TRBV12-3/TRBV12-4|many
TGTGCCAGCAGTACTCCGACTGCCACCTACGAGCAGTACTTC
CASSTPTATYEQYF
>TRBD1|TRBJ1-1|TRBV6-1|few
TGTGCCAGCAGTGAGGGGACAGGGTGGACTGAAGCTTTCTTT
CASSEGTGWTEAFF
>.|TRBJ1-1|TRBV27|.
TGTGCCAGCAGTTTGGGGACATTGGGGACTGAAGCTTTCTTT
CASSLGTLGTEAFF
>TRBD2|TRBJ2-7|TRBV6-5|few
TGTGCCAGCAGACAGAGCACGGGACTAGCGGGGTTCTACGAGCAGTACTTC
CASRQSTGLAGFYEQYF
>.|TRBJ2-5|TRBV7-9|.
TGTGCCAGCAGCTTAGTCATGGGTCCGGGGACCCAGTACTTC
CASSLVMGPGTQYF
>TRBD1|TRBJ1-4|TRBV28|.
TGTGCCAGCAGTCCCCGTGGACAGGGGGCGGCTAATGAAAAACTGTTTTTT
CASSPRGQGAANEKLFF
>.|TRBJ1-5|TRBV10-2|few
TGCGCCAGCAGTGTAGACCAGAGGTGGGTGACTCAGCCCCAGCATTTT
CASSVDQRWVTQPQHF
>TRBD1|TRBJ2-1|TRBV7-8|many
TGTGCCAGCAGCATGGGACAGTACTCCTACAATGAGCAGTTCTTC
CASSMGQYSYNEQFF
>TRBD2|TRBJ2-1|TRBV7-9|few
TGTGCCAGCAGCTTAGCCACGAGACTAGCGGGGGGGCGATCTGAGCAGTTCTTC
CASSLATRLAGGRSEQFF
>.|TRBJ1-1|TRBV19|.
TGTGCCAGTAGTATGGTCTTGAACACTGAAGCTTTCTTT
CASSMVLNTEAFF